The clone carrying this T cell receptor beta chain has at least ten counts. Its antigen remains unknown. Every ophthalmopathy donor presented moderate-to-severe activity, CAS ≥3, NOSPECS ≥4 and duration under 3 months. PBMCs had their origin in fresh peripheral blood (roughly 10 ml). This entry comes from a study of Graves' ophthalmopathy and Graves' hyperthyroidism. General study results and limits: Blood also carried most expanded thyroid clonotypes exceeding 0.001 frequency. The model's ophthalmopathy progression predictions had approximately 65% sensitivity and less than 75% specificity.

Using RNA transcripts, the TCR beta CDR3 regions were amplified. Amplification began with first-round RT-PCR using HTBI primers, then second-round multiplex PCR was performed. Using its own MiXCR run on the multiplex PCR reads, TCRdb lists one record per CDR3 protein. Among about half a million distinct CDR3 sequences listed, 13% to 15% were seen once. Per germline, CDR1 DFQATT and CDR2 SNEGSKA (reference sequence). Trimming shortened V by 6 bases and J by 2 bases, and 13 bases separated the two germline ends. CDR3 length: 13 amino acids. Sample: blood. The TCR sequence derives from a woman aged 25-40 years with Graves' ophthalmopathy. The chain couples TRBV20-1 to TRBJ2-5, with D perhaps matching TRBD1 or TRBD2 (5 bases each). The CDR3 reads CSAIGTLQETQYF. CDR3 nucleotides: TGCAGTGCCATTGGGACGCTTCAAGAGACCCAGTACTTC.